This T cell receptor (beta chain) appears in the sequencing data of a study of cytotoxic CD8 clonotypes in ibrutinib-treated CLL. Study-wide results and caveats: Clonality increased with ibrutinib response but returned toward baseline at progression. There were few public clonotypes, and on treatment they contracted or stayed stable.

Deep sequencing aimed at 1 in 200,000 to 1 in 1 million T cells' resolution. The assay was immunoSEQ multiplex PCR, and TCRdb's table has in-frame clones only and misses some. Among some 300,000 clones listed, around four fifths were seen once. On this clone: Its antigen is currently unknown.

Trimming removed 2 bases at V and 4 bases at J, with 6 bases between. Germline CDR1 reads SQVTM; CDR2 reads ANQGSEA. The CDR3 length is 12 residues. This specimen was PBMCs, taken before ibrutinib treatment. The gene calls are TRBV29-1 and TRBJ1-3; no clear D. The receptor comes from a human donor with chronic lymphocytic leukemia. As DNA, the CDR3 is TGCAGCGTTGAACTGTACGGAAACACCATATATTTT. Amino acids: CSVELYGNTIYF.